This T cell receptor delta chain was captured in a study of γδ T cells in repeated Plasmodium falciparum infection. Study observations and caveats: Compared with Australian children, Malian Vdelta2-negative repertoires seemed more clonal, less diverse, less shared.

Germline V CDR1 and CDR2: TVYSNPD, GDNSRS (reference sequence). The CDR3 spans 19 residues. Trimming cost V 2 bases and J 1 base; bases outside gene matches: 20. Gammadelta T cells were flow-sorted from PBMC into Vgamma9/Vdelta2+ and Vdelta2-negative populations for bulk analysis. TRG and TRD sequences were obtained from every sorted gammadelta sample. TCRdb re-identified clones in the multiplex PCR reads via CATT. The profile shows tens of thousands of delta-chain clones, around 1.7% of them singletons. As to this clone: Its antigen is not known. The protein recorded in TCRdb matches a much larger clone and deviates from this DNA's translation at residue 13, suggesting a read error; the protein here is obtained by translating the DNA.

The TCR was taken from a pool of human donors (malaria-infected and uninfected, not separated). Specimen: gamma-delta T cells from blood. V gene TRDV3 combines with J gene TRDJ1; 9 bases fit TRDD3. The CDR3 region has the DNA TGTGCCTTTTGGCGCTCGGCGTACTGGGGGAGTCCTTGCACCGATAAACTCATCTTT. Translating it yields CAFWRSAYWGSPCTDKLIF.